A selection of T cell receptor beta chains follows, all from one sample in a study of CXCR3-negative and CXCR3-positive naive CD8 T cells. With the 5' RACE reads reprocessed, TCRdb shows one record per CDR3 protein and no DNA. The sample table sets out about 56,000 distinct CDR3 sequences. Sequenced: memory CD8+ T cells from blood. These receptors were obtained from a human donor in good health. Some clones in this sample may be carry-over from other donors' samples. Each CDR3 is given with its conserved first and last residue. Clone size is stated in some rows and not others, as once, few, many or a class when expanded.

v_gene: TRBV4-2
abundance: NA
j_gene: TRBJ2-1
CDR3aa: CASRAGTGVHNEQFF

v_gene: TRBV4-1
abundance: NA
j_gene: TRBJ2-7
CDR3aa: CASSQEVGQFPYEQYF

v_gene: TRBV12-3/TRBV12-4
abundance: NA
j_gene: TRBJ2-7
CDR3aa: CASSFMGPYEQYF

v_gene: TRBV20-1
abundance: NA
j_gene: TRBJ2-5
CDR3aa: CSARLAGGPDAETQYF

v_gene: TRBV4-2
abundance: NA
j_gene: TRBJ2-7
CDR3aa: CASSHLGEEQYF

v_gene: TRBV29-1
abundance: NA
j_gene: TRBJ2-1
CDR3aa: CSVPGLAGGYNEQFF

v_gene: TRBV5-5
abundance: NA
j_gene: TRBJ2-1
CDR3aa: CASSVMGRYNEQFF

v_gene: TRBV20-1
abundance: NA
j_gene: TRBJ2-5
CDR3aa: CSASTGGMETQYF

v_gene: TRBV6-6
abundance: medium-sized
j_gene: TRBJ2-7
CDR3aa: CASSYSETREQYF

v_gene: TRBV6-1
abundance: NA
j_gene: TRBJ1-4
CDR3aa: CASSDKGVGFVEKLFF

v_gene: TRBV7-9
abundance: NA
j_gene: TRBJ2-7
CDR3aa: CASSLALIIGTGSHEQYF

v_gene: TRBV2
abundance: NA
j_gene: TRBJ2-3
CDR3aa: CASSEMTTGTDTQYF

v_gene: TRBV7-9
abundance: NA
j_gene: TRBJ2-5
CDR3aa: CASSFPAEETQYF

v_gene: TRBV7-9
abundance: NA
j_gene: TRBJ1-4
CDR3aa: CASSFPRRGEKLFF

v_gene: TRBV28
abundance: NA
j_gene: TRBJ1-5
CDR3aa: CASSLRTGGFQPQHF

v_gene: TRBV14
abundance: NA
j_gene: TRBJ2-3
CDR3aa: CASSPQNPTDTQYF

v_gene: TRBV29-1
abundance: large
j_gene: TRBJ1-1
CDR3aa: CSVQGGETEAFF

v_gene: TRBV18
abundance: NA
j_gene: TRBJ2-3
CDR3aa: CASSPPPADTQYF

v_gene: TRBV29-1
abundance: NA
j_gene: TRBJ2-1
CDR3aa: CSVPALATNEQFF

v_gene: TRBV11-3
abundance: NA
j_gene: TRBJ2-2
CDR3aa: CASSSREGAAINTGELFF

v_gene: TRBV5-1
abundance: NA
j_gene: TRBJ2-7
CDR3aa: CASSAPDKGVYEQYF